This T cell receptor (beta chain) appears in the sequencing data of a study of shared clonotypes between healthy human individuals. Study observations and caveats: As a rule, naive subsets had a larger estimated richness than memory subsets. Rarefaction showed that sequencing of sorted subsets was incomplete (despite large depth). A handful of donors shared approximately 5% of their naive CD4 clonotypes.

Trimming at V came to 0 bases and at J to 6 bases, leaving 14 bases not matched to a gene. The germline V gene encodes CDR1 SEHNR and CDR2 FQNEAQ (reference sequence). CDR3 length: 18 amino acids. Profiled with immunoSEQ multiplex PCR; TCRdb holds only in-frame clones, not every one. The sample holds 2.3 million or so clones, 93% seen once. Each of the donors was a healthy adult who was HIV-negative and had not had a recent acute infection or vaccination. Regarding this clone: Its specificity is unknown.

The sequenced material came from naive CD4+ T cells from PBMCs. Subset in this sample: CD45RA+ positively selected. This sequence was found in a man aged 18 to 35 in good health. Some clones in this sample may be carry-over from other donors' samples. The gene calls are TRBV7-9 and TRBJ2-1, with 7 bases aligning to TRBD2. The CDR3 DNA is TGTGCCAGCAGCTTAGCCGTCCTTAGGGCGGGAGTTCGCAATGAGCAGTTCTTC. Amino acid sequence: CASSLAVLRAGVRNEQFF.